This T cell receptor beta chain was sequenced for a study of Graves' ophthalmopathy and Graves' hyperthyroidism. Study as a whole: Peripheral blood samples were taken at initial diagnosis, before any treatment.

Regarding the study as a whole: Most thyroid-expanded clonotypes exceeding 0.001 frequency were also found in blood.

At least ten counts were recorded for this clonotype. Its antigen is not identified. Other autoimmune diseases, uncontrolled infections, pregnancy or lactation ruled patients out of participation. Clinical symptoms, serum thyroxine, TRAb, thyroid ultrasound and orbital computed tomography formed the basis of diagnosis. For repertoire sequencing, the TCR beta CDR3 regions were amplified from RNA transcripts. First-round RT-PCR used HTBI primers; second-round multiplex PCR followed. TCRdb re-derived calls from the multiplex PCR reads in MiXCR, one entry per CDR3 protein. The sample has fewer than 400,000 distinct CDR3 sequences; around 19% are singletons. The receptor was isolated from a woman aged 18-30 years with Graves' ophthalmopathy. Sequenced material: peripheral blood.

The CDR3 here is CASSLPPHGSTGELFF. The CDR3 DNA follows: TGTGCCAGCAGTTTGCCCCCCCATGGTTCGACCGGGGAGCTGTTTTTT. The chain joins TRBV28 to TRBJ2-2; D is undetermined. This CDR3 spans 16 amino acids. With 3 bases removed from V and 5 bases from J, the gap between germline ends came to 16 bases. The germline gives CDR1 MDHEN, CDR2 SYDVKM.